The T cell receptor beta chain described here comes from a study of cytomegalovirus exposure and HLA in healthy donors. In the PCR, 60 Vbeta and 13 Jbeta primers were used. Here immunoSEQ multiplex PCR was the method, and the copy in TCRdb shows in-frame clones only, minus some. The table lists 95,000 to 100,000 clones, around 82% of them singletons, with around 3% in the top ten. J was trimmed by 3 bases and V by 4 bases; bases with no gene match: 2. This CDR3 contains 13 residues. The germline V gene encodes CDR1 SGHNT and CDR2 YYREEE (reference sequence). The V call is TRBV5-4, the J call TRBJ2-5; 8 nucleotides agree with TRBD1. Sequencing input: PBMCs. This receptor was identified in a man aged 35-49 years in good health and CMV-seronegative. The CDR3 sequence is CASSLTGEETQYF. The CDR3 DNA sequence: TGTGCCAGCAGCCTGACAGGGGAAGAGACCCAGTACTTC.